The 14 T cell receptor beta chains listed next were all sequenced from one sample in a study of Ad26.COV2.S vaccination and SARS-CoV-2 variants. TCRdb keeps only in-frame clones here, not all; method: immunoSEQ multiplex PCR. This table holds about 350,000 clones, roughly 91% found once. Stated treatment: around 19 received Ad26.COV2.S at low or high dose, single or two shots; several received placebo; per-sample allocation not given. Following the first vaccine or placebo injection, samples were taken on day 63. The material sequenced was peripheral blood, taken in a trial of Ad26.COV2.S vaccine versus placebo. The source is a person between 18 and 60 years old who received the Ad26.COV2.S COVID-19 vaccine or a placebo.

This clone was found a few times. CDR3 loop: CASRAAGTTTYGYTF. The DNA of the CDR3 is TGTGCCAGCAGAGCGGCAGGGACCACTACCTATGGCTACACCTTC. The V gene is TRBV2, the J gene TRBJ1-2; TRBD1 might be the D (5 bases). The V end was cut by 6 bases, the J end by 4 bases, with 18 bases between. CDR3 size: 15 residues. Looked up from germline, CDR1 is SNHLY and CDR2 is FYNNEI.

V and J are TRBV5-4 and TRBJ1-2; 7 bases are a match to TRBD1. Germline-derived CDR1 and CDR2 are SGHNT and YYREEE (reference sequence). With V trimmed by 1 base and J by 7 bases, 13 bases remained unmatched. The CDR3 contains 16 residues. The CDR3 region is CASSLSPGQTYTGYTF. Here the CDR3 DNA reads TGTGCCAGCAGCTTGTCACCGGGACAGACGTACACTGGCTACACCTTC.

V usage is TRBV7-9 and J usage is TRBJ1-1; D is unresolved. Trimming removed 3 bases from V and 6 bases from J, with 17 bases in between. Per the germline V gene, CDR1 is SEHNR and CDR2 is FQNEAQ (reference sequence). The CDR3 contains 15 residues. The CDR3 here is CASSLGGQKRAEAFF. CDR3 coding DNA: TGTGCCAGCAGCTTGGGTGGGCAGAAGCGCGCTGAAGCTTTCTTT.

The V call is TRBV9, the J call TRBJ1-1; D is possibly TRBD1 (5 bases). Trimming pared 0 bases from V and 0 bases from J, leaving 15 bases between. Germline CDR1 reads SGDLS; CDR2 reads YYNGEE. The CDR3 runs to 17 residues. CDR3 DNA sequence: TGTGCCAGCAGCGTAGAGCCAGGGAGGTTAATGAACACTGAAGCTTTCTTT. Translation gives CASSVEPGRLMNTEAFF.

This chain joins TRBV29-1 and TRBJ2-7; D may be TRBD2 (7 bases). Germline loops: CDR1 SQVTM, CDR2 ANQGSEA. This CDR3 has 14 residues. V was shortened by 3 bases and J by 6 bases, with 18 bases between the two germline ends. As DNA, the CDR3 is TGCAGCGTTGATTTAGGGGGGGCGCAGAGCGAGCAGTACTTC. The encoded protein is CSVDLGGAQSEQYF.

The rearrangement uses TRBV5-8 and TRBJ2-1, with TRBD2 as a possible D gene (5 bases). The CDR3 consists of 16 residues. V lost 4 bases, J lost 0 bases, and 14 bases lay in between. Germline-derived CDR1 and CDR2 are SGHTS and YDEGEE. CDR3 residues: CASSPWRQSSYNEQFF. The CDR3 nucleotides read TGTGCCAGCAGCCCTTGGAGGCAGAGCTCCTACAATGAGCAGTTCTTC. Using reference TRBV5-8 and TRBJ2-1 for the parts outside the CDR3, the full variable domain is EAGVTQSPTHLIKTRGQQATLRCSPISGHTSVYWYQQALGLGLQFLLWYDEGEERNRGNFPPRFSGRQFPNYSSELNVNALELEDSALYLCASSPWRQSSYNEQFFGPGTRLTVL.

The rearrangement uses TRBV7-2 and TRBJ2-5; D gene ambiguous. The germline CDR1 and CDR2 sequences are SGHTA and FQGNSA. Trimming left V 4 bases short and J 5 bases short, with 11 bases between. The CDR3 runs 13 residues. DNA for the CDR3: TGTGCCAGCAGCTCCTCTAATGGGGAGACCCAGTACTTC. Residues: CASSSSNGETQYF.

J is TRBJ2-3 and V is TRBV13; 9 bases agree with TRBD2. V lost 2 bases, J lost 2 bases, and 5 bases stayed unmatched. The CDR3 loop spans 16 amino acids. Germline assignment: CDR1 PRHDT and CDR2 FYEKMQ (reference sequence). In DNA form, the CDR3 reads TGTGCCAGCAGCTTATCGACTAGCGGCCCCACAGATACGCAGTATTTT. This translates into CASSLSTSGPTDTQYF.

In the case of this clone: Other DNA variants within this sample encode the same CDR3. The chain combines TRBV9 with TRBJ2-7; D is undetermined. The CDR3 loop spans 13 amino acids. Between the trimmed V and J ends, which lost 0 bases and 3 bases, there was a span of 7 bases. Looked up from germline, CDR1 is SGDLS and CDR2 is YYNGEE. In nucleotides, the CDR3 is TGTGCCAGCAGCGTAGGAGACGGCTACGAGCAGTACTTC. It yields the protein CASSVGDGYEQYF.

The rearrangement uses TRBV2 and TRBJ2-7; TRBD1 or TRBD2 may be the D gene (5 bases each). Germline CDR1 reads SNHLY; CDR2 reads FYNNEI. The CDR3 consists of 12 residues. Trimming removed 8 bases at V and 3 bases at J, with 11 bases between. CDR3 nucleotides: TGTGCCAGCTACCGGGACGGCTACGAGCAGTACTTC. This encodes CASYRDGYEQYF.

This chain uses TRBV6-5 with TRBJ2-2, with 7 bases matching TRBD1. This CDR3 comprises 16 residues. CDR1 MNHEY and CDR2 SVGAGI come from the germline V gene. Germline trimming cut 0 bases from V and 0 bases from J; bases unmatched to any gene: 1. The CDR3 here is CASSYSGQTNTGELFF. For the CDR3, the DNA is TGTGCCAGCAGTTACTCGGGACAGACGAACACCGGGGAGCTGTTTTTT.

The chain combines TRBV18 with TRBJ2-2; 12 positions match TRBD2. Germline V CDR1 and CDR2: KGHSH, LQKENI. With 2 bases clipped from V and 0 bases from J, the junction kept 1 base outside the gene matches. This CDR3 is built from 17 residues. The chain's CDR3 is CASSPRTSGANTGELFF. CDR3 coding DNA: TGTGCCAGCTCACCAAGGACTAGCGGGGCGAACACCGGGGAGCTGTTTTTT.

The CDR3 nucleotides read TGTGCCTGGAGGACAGGGGAGACCCAGTACTTC. Its translation is CAWRTGETQYF. The chain couples TRBV30 to TRBJ2-5; 7 nucleotides align to TRBD1. This CDR3 contains 11 residues. Germline CDR1 and CDR2: GTSNPN and SVGIG (reference sequence). V was pared by 3 bases and J by 5 bases, with 0 bases of the junction left unmatched.

This chain links TRBV20-1 with TRBJ2-1; weak D call: TRBD1 (6 bases). Germline assignment: CDR1 DFQATT and CDR2 SNEGSKA (reference sequence). Trimming pared 3 bases from V and 0 bases from J, leaving 9 bases between. This CDR3 region has 14 residues. This CDR3 is CSASRGNSYNEQFF. As DNA, the CDR3 is TGCAGTGCTAGTAGGGGGAACTCCTACAATGAGCAGTTCTTC.